This T cell receptor (beta chain) was captured by sequencing in a study of shared clonotypes between healthy human individuals. Study-wide results and limits: Although depth was large, rarefaction showed that sequencing of the sorted subsets was incomplete.

Of note for this clone: Its cognate antigen is unknown.

Positively selected for CCR7, the CD45RO-negative cells used as naive CD8 cells excluded terminally differentiated effector memory CD45RA+ cells. Every contributor of samples was a Caucasian grown-up residing in Nashville, Tennessee. Germline lookup yields CDR1 SGHNT and CDR2 YYREEE (reference sequence). The length of the CDR3 is 15 residues. The V end was cut by 4 bases, the J end by 1 base, with 12 bases between. Per the authors' pipeline: Junction-only immunoSEQ data arrived without quality scores, meaning filtering differed. Sequencing was performed with immunoSEQ multiplex PCR; in TCRdb, only in-frame clones are kept and a portion is missing. V, J and clone size reflect that table, while D and trimming were determined from the DNA. The table includes a few hundred thousand clones, roughly 95% detected once.

The specimen was naive CD8+ T cells sorted from blood. The rearrangement joins TRBV5-4 to TRBJ2-1, with D possibly being TRBD2 (7 bases). The sequence was collected from a woman aged 25 to 39 in good health. CDR3 nucleotide sequence: TGTGCCAGCAGCCAAGGGGGGGAATCCTACAATGAGCAGTTCTTC. Translated, it gives CASSQGGESYNEQFF.